This T cell receptor beta chain is from a study of T cell responses to AZD1222 COVID-19 vaccine. Repertoires were generated with immunoSEQ multiplex PCR, while TCRdb's copy carries only in-frame clones and drops some. The sample contains some 110,000 clones, around 90% of which appear only once. This CDR3 is 14 amino acids long. CDR1 and CDR2 (germline): SGHTA, FQGNSA. V lost 3 bases to trimming and J lost 7 bases, with 10 bases between them. The chain is built from TRBV7-2 and TRBJ1-6, with a possible D match to TRBD1 (6 bases). Sequencing used peripheral blood, obtained on day 0 of AZD1222 vaccination. This TCR was sampled from an adult in good health. DNA for the CDR3: TGTGCCAGCAGCTTCAGGGGTAACAATTCACCCCTCCACTTT. Translation: CASSFRGNNSPLHF.